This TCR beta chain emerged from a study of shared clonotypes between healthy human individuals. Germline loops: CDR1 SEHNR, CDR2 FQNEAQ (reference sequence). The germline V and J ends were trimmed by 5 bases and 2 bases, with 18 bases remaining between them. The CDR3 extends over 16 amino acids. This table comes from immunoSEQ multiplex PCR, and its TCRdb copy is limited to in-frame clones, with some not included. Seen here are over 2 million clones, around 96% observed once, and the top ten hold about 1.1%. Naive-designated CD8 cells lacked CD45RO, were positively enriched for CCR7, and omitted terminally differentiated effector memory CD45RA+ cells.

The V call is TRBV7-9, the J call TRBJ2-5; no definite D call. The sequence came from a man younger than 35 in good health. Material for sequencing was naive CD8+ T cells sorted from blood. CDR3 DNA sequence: TGTGCCAGCAGCCCCCCTCTCAAGATAGCACAAGAGACCCAGTACTTC. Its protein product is CASSPPLKIAQETQYF.